These T cell receptor beta chains were read from a single sample in a study of blood T cell repertoires in COVID-19. Measured with immunoSEQ multiplex PCR; TCRdb has only the in-frame clones, and not every one. The sample contains hundreds of thousands of clones, roughly 83% of which appear only once. Input material: peripheral blood. These receptors were taken from a woman of 80 years or more with COVID-19, enrolled during active disease. Each CDR3 is given with its conserved first and last residue. A D gene is named only where the DNA matches it firmly. Clone size is stated in some rows and not others, as once, few, many or a class when expanded.

d_call,j_call,clone_size,v_call,cdr3_nt,cdr3_aa
TRBD1,TRBJ1-4,-,TRBV28,TGTGCCAGCAGTTCCGGACAGGGGGGAAAGGAAAAACTGTTTTTT,CASSSGQGGKEKLFF
-,TRBJ2-3,-,TRBV20-1,TGCAGTGCTAGAGACGAGCCGCAGTATTTT,CSARDEPQYF
TRBD1,TRBJ1-1,-,TRBV5-1,TGCGCCAGCAGCTTGGGAGGGGGCAACATGAACACTGAAGCTTTCTTT,CASSLGGGNMNTEAFF
TRBD1,TRBJ2-1,-,TRBV5-1,TGCGCCAGCAGCCCGAGACAGGGCTACAATGAGCAGTTCTTC,CASSPRQGYNEQFF
TRBD2,TRBJ2-1,-,TRBV6-5,TGTGCCAGCCGAGCGGGGGGGTACCATGAGCAGTTCTTC,CASRAGGYHEQFF
-,TRBJ1-2,-,TRBV9,TGTGCCAGCAGCGTAGCCGATCAGGGGTTCTATGGCTACACCTTC,CASSVADQGFYGYTF
TRBD1,TRBJ1-2,-,TRBV3-1/TRBV3-2,TGTGCCAGCAGCCCCAGGGACAGGGGAACTAACTATGGCTACACCTTC,CASSPRDRGTNYGYTF
-,TRBJ1-2,-,TRBV7-9,TGTGCCAGCAGCTTATCCGGGGGGAACTATGGCTACACCTTC,CASSLSGGNYGYTF
TRBD2,TRBJ2-1,once,TRBV5-1,TGCGCCAGCAGCTTGGCCTTAGCGGGGGGCGGGGATGAGCAGTTCTTC,CASSLALAGGGDEQFF
-,TRBJ1-1,-,TRBV3-1/TRBV3-2,TGTGCCAGCAGCCAAGATGGAGACCTCGAAGCTTTCTTT,CASSQDGDLEAFF
TRBD1,TRBJ1-1,-,TRBV19,TGTGCCAGTAGTCCCCGTGGGACAGGGGGGACTGAAGCTTTCTTT,CASSPRGTGGTEAFF
TRBD1,TRBJ1-5,few,TRBV5-8,TGTGCCAGCAGCTCGGGGACAGCTCGGCCCCAGCATTTT,CASSSGTARPQHF
TRBD1,TRBJ1-2,-,TRBV3-1/TRBV3-2,TGTGCCAGCAGCCAGGGACAGGCCTACTATGGCTACACCTTC,CASSQGQAYYGYTF
TRBD1,TRBJ1-4,-,TRBV18,TGTGCCAGCTCAAGAGGGGGCCTTGCTGGTAATGAAAAACTGTTTTTT,CASSRGGLAGNEKLFF
TRBD2,TRBJ2-3,-,TRBV15,TGTGCCACCAGCAGGCCGGGGGGGCCAACCACAGATACGCAGTATTTT,CATSRPGGPTTDTQYF
TRBD1,TRBJ1-3,-,TRBV19,TGTGCCAGTAGTAGGACAGGGCCTGGAAACACCATATATTTT,CASSRTGPGNTIYF
TRBD2,TRBJ2-5,-,TRBV7-2,TGTGCCAGCAGCGGATACTCGGGAGGGGAGACCCAGTACTTC,CASSGYSGGETQYF
-,TRBJ1-2,-,TRBV5-6,TGTGCCAGCAGCTTGTGGGGCACAGGGTTGTTCTATGGCTACACCTTC,CASSLWGTGLFYGYTF
-,TRBJ1-4,once,TRBV18,TGTGCCAGCTCGCGGCAGGGAACGGCTAATGAAAAACTGTTTTTT,CASSRQGTANEKLFF
-,TRBJ1-1,-,TRBV6-5,TGTGCCAGCAGTAGGTCAGGGATCACTGAAGCTTTCTTT,CASSRSGITEAFF
-,TRBJ1-3,-,TRBV9,TGTGCCAGCAGCGCCGGACTGTCGAGCTCTGGAAACACCATATATTTT,CASSAGLSSSGNTIYF
TRBD1,TRBJ1-1,-,TRBV2,TGTGCCAGCAGGCCACAGGGGGCCCCTGAAGCTTTCTTT,CASRPQGAPEAFF
TRBD1,TRBJ2-5,once,TRBV7-2,TGTGCCAGCAGCACGGGGACAGGGGCCCAAGAGACCCAGTACTTC,CASSTGTGAQETQYF
-,TRBJ2-2,-,TRBV11-3,TGTGCCAGCAGCTTCGGGACAACGAACACCGGGGAGCTGTTTTTT,CASSFGTTNTGELFF
-,TRBJ1-5,few,TRBV2,TGTGCAACAGGGATTAGCAATCAGCCCCAGCATTTT,CATGISNQPQHF
-,TRBJ1-1,-,TRBV5-4,TGTGCCAGCAGCTTGGACTTTGACACTGAAGCTTTCTTT,CASSLDFDTEAFF
TRBD1,TRBJ1-5,-,TRBV7-9,TGTGCCAGCAGCCGACAGGGAAGTAGCAATCAGCCCCAGCATTTT,CASSRQGSSNQPQHF
-,TRBJ2-2,few,TRBV9,TGTGCCAGCAGCGTAGACCCCCGGTCTACCGGGGAGCTGTTTTTT,CASSVDPRSTGELFF
TRBD1,TRBJ1-2,once,TRBV10-2,TGCGCCAGCAGTAATACAGGGGTCGGCTACACCTTC,CASSNTGVGYTF
-,TRBJ2-7,-,TRBV6-5,TGTGCCACCGCCAGGGTTGGGAACGAGCAGTACTTC,CATARVGNEQYF
TRBD2,TRBJ2-2,-,TRBV7-3,TGTGCCAGCAGCATGACTAGCGGGGGAGGTAACACCGGGGAGCTGTTTTTT,CASSMTSGGGNTGELFF
TRBD1,TRBJ1-2,-,TRBV6-6,TGTGCCACCAGTCCAGGGGGCGGACAGGTCCGCAACTATGGCTACACCTTC,CATSPGGGQVRNYGYTF
-,TRBJ1-5,-,TRBV18,TGTGCCAGCTCACCACAGGGGATTGGCTATCAGCCCCAGCATTTT,CASSPQGIGYQPQHF
-,TRBJ1-2,few,TRBV20-1,TGCAGTGCTAGTATTGACCGAATAGGAGATGGCTACACCTTC,CSASIDRIGDGYTF
-,TRBJ2-1,-,TRBV7-9,TGTGCCAGCATCACTAGTGGTCCTTTGAACTACAATGAGCAGTTCTTC,CASITSGPLNYNEQFF
TRBD1,TRBJ2-3,-,TRBV7-2,TGTGCCAGCAGCTTAGGGCAGGGGGCTAGCACAGATACGCAGTATTTT,CASSLGQGASTDTQYF
-,TRBJ2-1,-,TRBV21-1,TGTGCCAGCAGCAATGTAGGACAGATCAATGAGCAGTTCTTC,CASSNVGQINEQFF
TRBD2,TRBJ2-1,-,TRBV4-1,TGCGCCAGCAGCCCTAATAGCGGGGCCTACAATGAGCAGTTCTTC,CASSPNSGAYNEQFF
-,TRBJ2-5,-,TRBV24-1,TGTGCCACCAGTGATTTGTTCGGGGGGCAGGAGACCCAGTACTTC,CATSDLFGGQETQYF
TRBD2,TRBJ2-1,-,TRBV11-2,TGTGCCAGCAGCTTATCCGGGGGGGATTACAATGAGCAGTTCTTC,CASSLSGGDYNEQFF
-,TRBJ1-2,-,TRBV5-1,TGCGCCAGCAGCCCGGTCGTTGGCTACACCTTC,CASSPVVGYTF
TRBD1,TRBJ1-2,once,TRBV11-2,TGTGCCAGCAGTCCTGAGACAGGGGGGAACTATGGCTACACCTTC,CASSPETGGNYGYTF
-,TRBJ2-2,-,TRBV10-3,TGTGCCATCAGTGAGCCCATAGCGACCGGGGAGCTGTTTTTT,CAISEPIATGELFF
TRBD1,TRBJ2-7,-,TRBV11-3,TGTGCCAGCTTGAGACAGGGTATAAGGAGCTCCTACGAGCAGTACTTC,CASLRQGIRSSYEQYF
TRBD1,TRBJ1-3,-,TRBV19,TGTGCCACCTCCCCCCCGGGGACAGGCGGAAACACCATATATTTT,CATSPPGTGGNTIYF
TRBD1,TRBJ1-2,-,TRBV24-1,TGTGCCACCAGCCAGGGGGACTATGGCTACACCTTC,CATSQGDYGYTF
TRBD1,TRBJ1-1,-,TRBV9,TGTGCCAGCAGCCCAGGTAGGGGGACAGGGGACACTGAAGCTTTCTTT,CASSPGRGTGDTEAFF
TRBD2,TRBJ2-3,-,TRBV19,TGTGCCAGTAGAGCTTTAACTAGCGGGGGCCCAGATACGCAGTATTTT,CASRALTSGGPDTQYF
-,TRBJ2-1,-,TRBV6-6,TGTGCCAGCAGTTACTCTAGCTCGAATGAGCAGTTCTTC,CASSYSSSNEQFF
-,TRBJ1-5,few,TRBV4-3,TGCGCCAGCAGCCAAGATTGGGAGACGAGCAATCAGCCCCAGCATTTT,CASSQDWETSNQPQHF
TRBD1,TRBJ2-1,-,TRBV7-3,TGTGCCAGCAGCTCCAGACCCCTTGGGACAGGGGGTGGGGAGCAGTTCTTC,CASSSRPLGTGGGEQFF